Listed below are T cell receptor beta chains from one sample, sequenced in a study of Graves' ophthalmopathy and Graves' hyperthyroidism. TCRdb used MiXCR to reprocess the multiplex PCR reads, holding one entry per CDR3 protein. This sample has over a million distinct CDR3 sequences, with about 35% found just once. Sequenced sample: peripheral blood or thyroid tissue (not recorded which). The receptors stem from an adult man with Graves' hyperthyroidism. Both conserved end residues are part of each CDR3. Fields, in order: V gene, J gene, CDR3 protein.

V: TRBV20-1; J: TRBJ2-7; CDR3: CSARRAPGQYF
V: TRBV10-3; J: TRBJ2-7; CDR3: CASTSGGRAYEQYF
V: TRBV4-3; J: TRBJ1-6; CDR3: CASSPRLGQHYNSPLHF
V: TRBV4-1; J: TRBJ1-2; CDR3: CASSQRQGSGYGYTF
V: TRBV11-2; J: TRBJ2-5; CDR3: CASSLRAVQGTQYF
V: TRBV7-9; J: TRBJ2-2; CDR3: CASSTGQGEGSTGELFF
V: TRBV7-9; J: TRBJ1-2; CDR3: CASSRGPAEGYTF
V: TRBV5-6; J: TRBJ2-5; CDR3: CASSFSGIQETQYF
V: TRBV20-1; J: TRBJ2-7; CDR3: CSASSLSSYEQYF
V: TRBV2; J: TRBJ1-2; CDR3: CASSVIGYYGYTF
V: TRBV2; J: TRBJ2-3; CDR3: CASQAGDTQYF
V: TRBV5-6; J: TRBJ2-6; CDR3: CASSLEGSSSGANVLTF
V: TRBV9; J: TRBJ1-2; CDR3: CASSVEGGEDGYTF
V: TRBV20-1; J: TRBJ2-2; CDR3: CSARDTFGTANTGELFF
V: TRBV20-1; J: TRBJ2-2; CDR3: CSAREGRGVGELFF
V: TRBV7-2; J: TRBJ1-2; CDR3: CASSLDRDGRGGYTF
V: TRBV5-6; J: TRBJ1-5; CDR3: CASSLFRGQSNQPQHF
V: TRBV13; J: TRBJ2-7; CDR3: CASSSRLADYEQYF
V: TRBV9; J: TRBJ1-3; CDR3: CASSGTLTLSSGNTIYF
V: TRBV9; J: TRBJ1-2; CDR3: CASSSLWGGGGYTF
V: TRBV14; J: TRBJ1-4; CDR3: CASSQGLGRLFF
V: TRBV30; J: TRBJ1-6; CDR3: CAWSFRDSYSPLHF
V: TRBV25-1; J: TRBJ2-2; CDR3: CASSRQGPAGELFF
V: TRBV4-3; J: TRBJ1-5; CDR3: CASRPGTEDQPQHF
V: TRBV20-1; J: TRBJ1-4; CDR3: CSALDSHETNEKLFF
V: TRBV20-1; J: TRBJ2-2; CDR3: CSARGLDNTGELFF
V: TRBV29-1; J: TRBJ2-7; CDR3: CSLTGTGVYEQYF
V: TRBV6-1; J: TRBJ1-2; CDR3: CASRPDGYGYTF
V: TRBV7-9; J: TRBJ2-5; CDR3: CASSPRQGHQETQYF
V: TRBV11-2; J: TRBJ1-5; CDR3: CASSIPGQGNQPQHF
V: TRBV29-1; J: TRBJ1-2; CDR3: CSVEDPADYGYTF
V: TRBV5-8; J: TRBJ1-2; CDR3: CASSYEPGANYGYTF
V: TRBV9; J: TRBJ1-3; CDR3: CASSADVRDNSGNTIYF
V: TRBV20-1; J: TRBJ1-3; CDR3: CSARPSKDIGNTIYF
V: TRBV6-5; J: TRBJ1-5; CDR3: CASSEVPGRPNQPQHF
V: TRBV10-3; J: TRBJ2-7; CDR3: CAISELDGRVEQYF
V: TRBV24-1; J: TRBJ2-5; CDR3: CATSDRDRVGETQYF
V: TRBV7-2; J: TRBJ2-7; CDR3: CASSPSGLNEQYF
V: TRBV20-1; J: TRBJ2-5; CDR3: CSARDAASGGAETQYF
V: TRBV29-1; J: TRBJ1-2; CDR3: CSGGTGFDYGYTF
V: TRBV4-3; J: TRBJ2-7; CDR3: CASSQGMENYEQYF
V: TRBV30; J: TRBJ2-5; CDR3: CAWTLHGQETQYF
V: TRBV7-8; J: TRBJ1-2; CDR3: CASPPPAEFYGYTF
V: TRBV5-4; J: TRBJ2-7; CDR3: CASSRTSGSSYGQYF